This T cell receptor (beta chain) was captured by sequencing in a study of cytotoxic CD8 clonotypes in ibrutinib-treated CLL (dated by TCRdb to the early 2020s). General notes on the study: The cohort had about ten relapsed/refractory and approximately 15 treatment-naive patients; some 17 were IGHV unmutated. Partial responses were observed in approximately 24 patients and complete responses in 2; after a median follow-up of 68 months, remission was maintained in roughly 15 patients and progression was observed in approximately 12. The response samples were drawn at a median of approximately 12 months into treatment, with a range of roughly 6 to 40 months. An average of roughly 250,000 productive templates and roughly 94,000 productive rearrangements was obtained per sample. Of the 90 or so participants in the trial, about 25 had longitudinal samples available. Cryopreserved peripheral blood mononuclear cells were obtained before treatment, at response, and at either sustained remission or disease progression. Every sample from remission and from progressive disease was obtained while the patients were still on ibrutinib. Overall study results and their limits: An increase in clonality was observed at ibrutinib response, with clonality remaining stable during sustained remission and falling back toward baseline at progression. Baseline clonality was found to be higher than that of age-matched healthy donors and was strongly correlated with circulating CD8+ T-cell counts. Sustained-remission and progressing patients did not have matched sampling times, and lymph node repertoires were not examined. Public clonotypes were rare and either contracted or stayed stable during treatment, and the rise in clonality at ibrutinib response reflected the expansion of private clonotypes.

Each clonotype received, on average, about 9.7x coverage in deep resolution sequencing performed on a MiSeq, where the target depth lay between 1 in 1 million and 1 in 200,000 T cells. The immunoSEQ hsTCRB Kit was used to generate TCR beta libraries. In the paper's pipeline: ImmunoSEQ Data Assistant and ImmunoSEQ Analyzer were used for data analysis, and V, D and J genes were assigned according to IMGT definitions. Clonality was computed as one minus normalized Shannon entropy of productive rearrangement frequencies, ranging from 0 to 1. Only overrepresented clonotypes making up at least 0.05% of each patient's repertoire were included in the public clonotype analysis. Repertoires from about a dozen age-matched healthy donors in immuneACCESS were used as clonality controls. Drawn from immuneACCESS, this table holds only the in-frame rearrangements with V and J called that TCRdb kept. Clones are partly lost; checked studies trace under half to an unresolved V gene and leave the rest unexplained. V, J and clone size are those of that table, while D and trimming were read from the DNA. Counted in this sample were roughly 300,000 clones; roughly 76% of them appeared once. The ten largest clonotypes hold about 5.8% of the sample.

Comments on this clone: Its antigen specificity is not known. Base qualities are not recorded, but no much larger clone differs from it by a single base.

The time point tag for this specimen amounts to: progressive disease on ibrutinib. For TCR beta library preparation, about 2 micrograms of genomic DNA were isolated from cryopreserved PBMCs. Longitudinal blood samples from CLL patients on ibrutinib monotherapy underwent high-throughput TCR beta sequencing. Patients were enrolled in a phase 2 open-label single-center ibrutinib monotherapy trial. As encoded in the germline V gene, CDR1 is MRHNA while CDR2 is SNTAGT. Deletion took 6 bases off V and 10 bases off J, with a span of 19 bases between the germline ends. The CDR3 has 14 amino acids, counting the end cysteine and phenylalanine. Here the CDR3 DNA is all that survives: 42 bases in frame from base 1.

In this chain, TRBV6-4 is recombined with TRBJ2-1, with TRBD1 as a weak D call on 6 bases. This receptor was obtained from a human donor with chronic lymphocytic leukemia. The sequences come from PBMCs, collected at disease progression, from a patient treated with ibrutinib. The CDR3 loop reads CASRPTGTSEEQFF. In nucleotide form, the sequence is TGTGCCAGCAGACCGACAGGAACCTCTGAGGAGCAGTTCTTC.